The 16 T cell receptor beta chains presented below share a single source sample, sequenced in a study of shared clonotypes between healthy human individuals. Measured with immunoSEQ multiplex PCR; TCRdb has only the in-frame clones, and not every one. Seen here are some 900,000 clones, more than 75% observed once, and the top ten hold nearly 1.5%. Sequencing was performed on memory CD4+ T cells sorted from blood. Documented subset: CD45RA-negative fraction. The receptors derive from a man aged 18-30 years in good health.

This clone appeared many times. J is TRBJ1-2 and V is TRBV28, with a weak D call TRBD1 (6 bases). Germline V gene data show CDR1 as MDHEN and CDR2 as SYDVKM. Trimming took off 1 base at V and 0 bases at J, with 9 bases between the two ends. CDR3 length: 15 amino acids. This CDR3 reads CASSLLRDTNYGYTF. The CDR3 coding sequence is TGTGCCAGCAGTTTATTGAGGGACACTAACTATGGCTACACCTTC.

This clone was observed once. CDR3 residues: CASSSSPGTDTQYF. Written as DNA, the CDR3 is TGCGCCAGCAGCTCAAGCCCCGGCACAGATACGCAGTATTTT. The chain is built from TRBV5-1 and TRBJ2-3; no definite D call. The germline V and J ends were trimmed by 3 bases and 1 base, with 9 bases remaining between them. Germline loops: CDR1 SGHRS, CDR2 YFSETQ. CDR3 length equals 14 residues.

The rearrangement links TRBV11-2 to TRBJ2-3, with 10 bases that match TRBD2. Germline assignment: CDR1 SGHAT and CDR2 FQNNGV. This CDR3 comprises 14 residues. Unmatched junction bases numbered 3, after V lost 5 bases and J lost 4 bases. CDR3 sequence: CASSLAGVPDTQYF. The CDR3 DNA sequence: TGTGCCAGCAGCCTAGCGGGAGTCCCAGATACGCAGTATTTT.

The chain joins TRBV9 to TRBJ2-7; TRBD2 matches at 9 bases. V lost 0 bases, J lost 5 bases, and 6 bases stayed unmatched. CDR1 is SGDLS and CDR2 is YYNGEE in the germline V gene. The CDR3 sequence is 15 residues long. This chain's CDR3 is CASSVGGLAFDEQYF. DNA of the CDR3: TGTGCCAGCAGCGTAGGGGGACTAGCTTTTGACGAGCAGTACTTC.

This chain links TRBV9 with TRBJ1-6, with 9 bases fitting TRBD1. Germline CDR1 SGDLS, CDR2 YYNGEE. J lost 5 bases, V lost 0 bases, and 3 bases had no gene match. This CDR3 is built from 16 residues. The CDR3 coding sequence is TGTGCCAGCAGCGTAGGAGGGACAGGGAATAATTCACCCCTCCACTTT. Translation: CASSVGGTGNNSPLHF.

The J gene is TRBJ2-3, the V gene TRBV5-1; the D is unclear. There are 17 residues in the CDR3. Trimming removed 3 bases at V and 0 bases at J, with 17 bases between. Germline CDR1 reads SGHRS; CDR2 reads YFSETQ. The CDR3 region is CASSSLTTAISTDTQYF. The CDR3 DNA reads as TGCGCCAGCAGCTCCCTCACCACCGCCATAAGCACAGATACGCAGTATTTT.

Concerning this clone itself: Other DNA sequences in the same sample also yield this CDR3. The chain couples TRBV4-1 to TRBJ2-1, with a tentative D call TRBD2 (5 bases). This CDR3 has 16 amino acids. V was cut by 4 bases and J by 4 bases, with 17 bases left in between. CDR1 and CDR2 (germline): MGHRA, YSYEKL. The CDR3 reads CASSPLGSGGYNEQFF. The CDR3 bases are TGCGCCAGCAGCCCCCTAGGGAGCGGAGGATACAATGAGCAGTTCTTC.

This chain uses TRBV9 with TRBJ2-1, with 8 positions matching TRBD2. Germline CDR1 is SGDLS and CDR2 is YYNGEE. V shed 4 bases and J 6 bases; nucleotides not matched to a gene: 3. The CDR3 has 13 residues. CDR3 loop: CASSRLASNEQFF. The CDR3 DNA follows: TGTGCCAGCAGCCGACTAGCGAGCAATGAGCAGTTCTTC.

This clone was seen just once. The rearrangement uses TRBV7-2 and TRBJ2-2; no reliable D call. The CDR3 totals 15 residues. In germline, CDR1 is SGHTA, CDR2 FQGNSA. Trimming took off 7 bases at V and 4 bases at J, with 16 bases between the two ends. The CDR3 DNA reads TGTGCCAGCACCCTTTTAACCCTTGGCACCGGGGAGCTGTTTTTT. Protein sequence: CASTLLTLGTGELFF. Supplemented by reference TRBV7-2 and TRBJ2-2, the full variable domain reads GAGVSQSPSNKVTEKGKDVELRCDPISGHTALYWYRQSLGQGLEFLIYFQGNSAPDKSGLPSDRFSAERTGGSVSTLTIQRTQQEDSAVYLCASTLLTLGTGELFFGEGSRLTVL.

With respect to this clone: This CDR3 is also generated by other DNA sequences in the sample. The chain recombines TRBV15 with TRBJ2-7; TRBD1 is a possible D gene (5 bases). Germline V lookup: CDR1 LNHNV, CDR2 YYDKDF (reference sequence). Deletions cut 0 bases from V and 1 base from J, with 7 bases between. The CDR3 is 14 amino acids. CDR3 DNA: TGTGCCACCAGCAGAGACAGGGCTTCCTACGAGCAGTACTTC. Amino acids: CATSRDRASYEQYF. Full variable domain (rest looked up from reference TRBV15 and TRBJ2-7): DAMVIQNPRYQVTQFGKPVTLSCSQTLNHNVMYWYQQKSSQAPKLLFHYYDKDFNNEADTPDNFQSRRPNTSFCFLDIRSPGLGDTAMYLCATSRDRASYEQYFGPGTRLTVT.

As DNA, the CDR3 is TGCGCCAGCAGCTTGGCAGGGGGCGCCGCCTACGAGCAGTACTTC. Its protein product is CASSLAGGAAYEQYF. The chain couples TRBV5-1 to TRBJ2-7; TRBD1 agrees at 8 bases. This CDR3 has 15 residues. Per germline, CDR1 SGHRS and CDR2 YFSETQ. V trimming: 0 bases; J trimming: 2 bases; junction bases outside the gene matches: 4.

CDR3 region: CASSGREGARYNEQFF. In nucleotides, the CDR3 is TGTGCCAGCAGTGGTCGTGAGGGGGCCCGCTACAATGAGCAGTTCTTC. The rearrangement uses TRBV28 and TRBJ2-1; 7 bases agree with TRBD1. Germline values: CDR1 MDHEN, CDR2 SYDVKM. Trimming took 5 bases from V and 3 from J; bases not matched to a gene: 10. CDR3 size: 16 residues.

The rearrangement uses TRBV18 and TRBJ2-7, with a weak D call TRBD1 (6 bases). V was clipped by 1 base and J by 5 bases, with 12 bases between them. Germline V gives CDR1 KGHSH, CDR2 LQKENI. The CDR3 extends over 14 amino acids. CDR3 residues: CASSPLTGLNEQYF. The CDR3 nucleotides read TGTGCCAGCTCACCACTTACAGGGCTCAACGAGCAGTACTTC. The whole variable domain, remainder taken from reference TRBV18 and TRBJ2-7, is NAGVMQNPRHLVRRRGQEARLRCSPMKGHSHVYWYRQLPEEGLKFMVYLQKENIIDESGMPKERFSAEFPKEGPSILRIQQVVRGDSAAYFCASSPLTGLNEQYFGPGTRLTVT.

This rearrangement joins TRBV11-2 to TRBJ1-4; 7 bases align to TRBD1. The V and J ends lost 4 bases and 5 bases, in that order; junction bases with no gene match: 4. This CDR3 is 14 amino acids long. From germline, CDR1 is SGHAT and CDR2 FQNNGV. The CDR3 nucleotides read TGTGCCAGCAGCTCACAGGGGTTAAATGAAAAACTGTTTTTT. Translating it yields CASSSQGLNEKLFF. Based on the CDR3 plus reference TRBV11-2 and TRBJ1-4, the full variable domain is EAGVAQSPRYKIIEKRQSVAFWCNPISGHATLYWYQQILGQGPKLLIQFQNNGVVDDSQLPKDRFSAERLKGVDSTLKIQPAKLEDSAVYLCASSSQGLNEKLFFGSGTQLSVL.

V gene TRBV5-6 combines with J gene TRBJ1-5; a weak D match, TRBD1 (6 bases). This CDR3 spans 16 amino acids. V lost 2 bases, J lost 3 bases, and 15 bases lay in between. CDR1 is SGHDT, CDR2 YYEEEE, per germline. CDR3 coding DNA: TGTGCCAGCAGCTTAGGAAAGAGGGACAACAATCAGCCCCAGCATTTT. Its translation is CASSLGKRDNNQPQHF. Based on the CDR3 plus reference TRBV5-6 and TRBJ1-5, the full variable domain is DAGVTQSPTHLIKTRGQQVTLRCSPKSGHDTVSWYQQALGQGPQFIFQYYEEEERQRGNFPDRFSGHQFPNYSSELNVNALLLGDSALYLCASSLGKRDNNQPQHFGDGTRLSIL.

This clone was seen a few times. As DNA, the CDR3 is TGTGCCAGCACTACGACAGGGAGGCTTTCCCACGAGCAGTACTTC. Translated, it gives CASTTTGRLSHEQYF. The V gene is TRBV28, the J gene TRBJ2-7, with D tentatively TRBD1 (7 bases). The germline V and J ends were trimmed by 7 bases and 5 bases, with 21 bases remaining between them. This CDR3 region has 15 residues. Germline V gene data show CDR1 as MDHEN and CDR2 as SYDVKM.